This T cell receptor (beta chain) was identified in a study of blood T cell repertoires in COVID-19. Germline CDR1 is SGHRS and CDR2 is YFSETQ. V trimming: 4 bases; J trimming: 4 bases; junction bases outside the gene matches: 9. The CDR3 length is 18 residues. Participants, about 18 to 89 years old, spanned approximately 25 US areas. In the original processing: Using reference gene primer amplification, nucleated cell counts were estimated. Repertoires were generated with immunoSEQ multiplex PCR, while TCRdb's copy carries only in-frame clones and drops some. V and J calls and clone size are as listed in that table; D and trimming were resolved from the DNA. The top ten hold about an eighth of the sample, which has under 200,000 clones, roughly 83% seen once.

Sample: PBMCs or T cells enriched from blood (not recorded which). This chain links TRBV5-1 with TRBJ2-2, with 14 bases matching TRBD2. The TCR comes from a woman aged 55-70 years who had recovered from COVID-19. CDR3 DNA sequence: TGCGCCAGCAGCGCTAGCCCGACTAGCGGGGGGGCCACCGGGGAGCTGTTTTTT. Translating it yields CASSASPTSGGATGELFF.